These 20 T cell receptor beta chains share one sample of origin, sequenced in a study of OX40 agonist ivuxolimab in advanced cancers. Repertoires were generated with immunoSEQ multiplex PCR, while TCRdb's copy carries only in-frame clones and drops some. The sample includes roughly 36,000 clones, over 80% of them seen just once. The sequences come from CD4+ or CD8+ T cells sorted from blood, collected in a trial of the OX40 agonist ivuxolimab. All receptors derive from an adult with an advanced solid tumor such as melanoma, head and neck, liver or kidney cancer.

This clone has more than one count but fewer than ten. The chain combines TRBV6-5 with TRBJ2-7; 7 bases map to TRBD1. This CDR3 is 15 amino acids long. The J segment lost 1 base and the V segment lost 5 bases, leaving 8 bases of the junction unmatched. CDR1 is MNHEY and CDR2 is SVGAGI in the germline V gene. CDR3 coding DNA: TGTGCCAGCAGTCCCTCCGGGACAGCATCCTACGAGCAGTACTTC. Translated: CASSPSGTASYEQYF.

This chain uses TRBV19 with TRBJ2-1; D is undetermined. Per germline, CDR1 LNHDA and CDR2 SQIVND (reference sequence). The CDR3 is made up of 12 amino acids. V was trimmed by 9 bases and J by 15 bases, leaving 21 bases between them. In DNA, the CDR3 is TGTGCCAGACCAAAAGAGGATCTCCTCTGGTTCTTC. This translates into CARPKEDLLWFF.

The V and J genes are TRBV19 and TRBJ2-3, with D possibly TRBD2 on 6 matching bases. The CDR3 runs 17 residues. Germline V gives CDR1 LNHDA, CDR2 SQIVND (reference sequence). V lost 5 bases and J lost 1, with 19 bases in between. CDR3 sequence (DNA): TGTGCCAGTAGTTACTTTTCCTGGGAGGATGGCACAGATACGCAGTATTTT. The encoded protein is CASSYFSWEDGTDTQYF.

The chain recombines TRBV6-1 with TRBJ1-6; tentative D call: TRBD1 (5 bases). Germline CDR1 and CDR2: MNHNS and SASEGT. This CDR3 spans 14 amino acids. V shed 6 bases and J shed 6 bases, with 12 bases lying between them. The CDR3 protein is CASSVDTLNSPLHF. The CDR3 DNA reads TGTGCCAGCAGCGTGGACACCCTTAATTCACCCCTCCACTTT.

The chain links TRBV18 to TRBJ2-4; 8 bases match TRBD1. The V gene's germline CDR1 is KGHSH and CDR2 LQKENI. The V and J ends lost 0 bases and 3 bases, in that order; junction bases with no gene match: 4. This CDR3 is built from 16 residues. The CDR3 region is CASSPPTGGVKNIQYF. The CDR3 bases are TGTGCCAGCTCACCACCCACAGGGGGTGTCAAAAACATTCAGTACTTC.

The chain combines TRBV18 with TRBJ1-6; no reliable D call. The CDR3 consists of 14 residues. Germline V gene lookup returns CDR1 KGHSH and CDR2 LQKENI. V was trimmed by 6 bases and J by 7 bases, leaving 13 bases between them. The CDR3 coding sequence is TGTGCCAGCTCCCATGACACTCTAAATTCACCCCTCCACTTT. Translating it yields CASSHDTLNSPLHF.

This clone was seen only once. The CDR3 DNA reads TGTGCCAGTAGTATAGACGCCGGGACAGGGGGCAACGAGCAGTACTTC. This gives the protein CASSIDAGTGGNEQYF. The chain recombines TRBV19 with TRBJ2-7, with 12 nucleotides matching TRBD1. This CDR3 is built from 16 residues. J lost 5 bases, V lost 0 bases, and 5 bases had no gene match. Germline V gene data show CDR1 as LNHDA and CDR2 as SQIVND (reference sequence).

The CDR3 here is CASSSGQWIGNTIYF. DNA for the CDR3: TGTGCCAGCAGCTCGGGACAGTGGATCGGAAACACCATATATTTT. V is TRBV7-2 and J is TRBJ1-3, with 7 positions matching TRBD1. Germline-derived CDR1 and CDR2 are SGHTA and FQGNSA. This CDR3 contains 15 residues. V was pared by 4 bases and J by 4 bases, with 7 bases of the junction left unmatched. The full variable domain, with the rest looked up from reference TRBV7-2 and TRBJ1-3, is GAGVSQSPSNKVTEKGKDVELRCDPISGHTALYWYRQSLGQGLEFLIYFQGNSAPDKSGLPSDRFSAERTGGSVSTLTIQRTQQEDSAVYLCASSSGQWIGNTIYFGEGSWLTVV.

This sequence joins TRBV19 and TRBJ1-2, with TRBD1 matching 9 bases. CDR3 length equals 13 residues. Trimming at V came to 6 bases and at J to 4 bases, leaving 3 bases not matched to a gene. Germline CDR1 reads LNHDA; CDR2 reads SQIVND (reference sequence). The CDR3 is CASRETGGYGYTF. The DNA for the CDR3 is TGTGCCAGTAGGGAGACAGGGGGCTATGGCTACACCTTC. The whole variable domain, filled in from reference TRBV19 and TRBJ1-2, reads DGGITQSPKYLFRKEGQNVTLSCEQNLNHDAMYWYRQDPGQGLRLIYYSQIVNDFQKGDIAEGYSVSREKKESFPLTVTSAQKNPTAFYLCASRETGGYGYTFGSGTRLTVV.

The chain joins TRBV7-8 to TRBJ1-3; D not certain. V dropped 3 bases and J dropped 0 bases, with 9 bases sitting between them. Germline V gene sequence: CDR1 SGHVS, CDR2 FQNEAQ. There are 15 residues in the CDR3. CDR3 sequence: CASSLDGLSGNTIYF. CDR3 DNA: TGTGCCAGCAGCTTGGACGGCCTCTCTGGAAACACCATATATTTT.

The chain couples TRBV6-5 to TRBJ1-1, with unresolved D. This CDR3 has 15 amino acids. V was trimmed by 0 bases and J by 0 bases, leaving 8 bases between them. In germline, CDR1 is MNHEY, CDR2 SVGAGI. The CDR3 region is CASSYSGNLNTEAFF. Here the CDR3 DNA reads TGTGCCAGCAGTTACTCTGGGAACCTGAACACTGAAGCTTTCTTT.

The chain uses TRBV6-4 and TRBJ2-3; D perhaps matches TRBD1 (5 bases). The germline V gene has CDR1 MRHNA and CDR2 SNTAGT. The CDR3 covers 18 residues. Between the trimmed V and J ends, which lost 0 bases and 1 base, there was a span of 17 bases. The CDR3 coding sequence is TGTGCCAGCAGTGACTCGAGTCTGCAGGGTCGGCGCACAGATACGCAGTATTTT. Translated: CASSDSSLQGRRTDTQYF.

In DNA form, the CDR3 reads TGTGCCAGCAGTGACGGATTAGCGGGAGGGCCTCCCGGGGAGCTGTTTTTT. Its protein product is CASSDGLAGGPPGELFF. The chain links TRBV6-4 to TRBJ2-2, with TRBD2 matching over 11 bases. This CDR3 has 17 amino acids. Trimming at V came to 2 bases and at J to 6 bases, leaving 8 bases not matched to a gene. Germline CDR1 MRHNA, CDR2 SNTAGT.

CDR3 in amino acids: CASSIEERGGYQPQHF. The CDR3 nucleotides are TGTGCCAGTAGTATAGAGGAGAGGGGGGGCTATCAGCCCCAGCATTTT. The rearrangement joins TRBV19 to TRBJ1-5; tentative D call: TRBD1 (6 bases). V lost 0 bases, J lost 5 bases, and 14 bases lay in between. The CDR3 sequence is 16 residues long. The germline gives CDR1 LNHDA, CDR2 SQIVND (reference sequence).

V usage is TRBV7-9 and J usage is TRBJ2-7; no reliable D call. This CDR3 contains 13 residues. Trimming removed 2 bases at V and 3 bases at J, with 8 bases between. Germline CDR1 and CDR2: SEHNR and FQNEAQ (reference sequence). This chain's CDR3 is CASSLRAFYEQYF. For the CDR3, the DNA is TGTGCCAGCAGCTTAAGGGCATTCTACGAGCAGTACTTC.

The V call is TRBV28, the J call TRBJ2-7; 8 bases map to TRBD1. CDR3 size: 15 residues. Germline V gives CDR1 MDHEN, CDR2 SYDVKM. Losses at the gene ends were 1 base for V and 3 bases for J; bases not matched to a gene: 5. CDR3 in amino acids: CASSLSLTGVYEQYF. The DNA of the CDR3 is TGTGCCAGCAGTTTATCCCTGACAGGGGTCTACGAGCAGTACTTC.

The chain is built from TRBV18 and TRBJ1-1; no reliable D call. Germline assignment: CDR1 KGHSH and CDR2 LQKENI. This CDR3 spans 13 amino acids. The germline V and J ends were trimmed by 5 bases and 1 base, with 8 bases remaining between them. CDR3: CASSFQTNTEAFF. The CDR3 DNA is TGTGCCAGCTCATTCCAAACGAACACTGAAGCTTTCTTT.

The chain joins TRBV19 to TRBJ2-3, with 10 bases fitting TRBD1. The CDR3 totals 16 residues. Germline V gives CDR1 LNHDA, CDR2 SQIVND (reference sequence). Trimming took 6 bases from V and 2 from J; bases not matched to a gene: 8. DNA of the CDR3: TGTGCCAGTAGGAACCCCGGGACAGGGGCCACAGATACGCAGTATTTT. It encodes CASRNPGTGATDTQYF.

The V call is TRBV5-1, the J call TRBJ2-2; 10 bases align to TRBD1. Germline assignment: CDR1 SGHRS and CDR2 YFSETQ. With V trimmed by 1 base and J by 3 bases, 6 bases remained unmatched. CDR3 size: 17 residues. The CDR3 DNA sequence: TGCGCCAGCAGCTTGCAGACAGGGGGCTCTCACACCGGGGAGCTGTTTTTT. Its protein product is CASSLQTGGSHTGELFF.

The rearrangement joins TRBV6-1 to TRBJ2-3; tentative D call: TRBD2 (5 bases). The CDR3 has 15 residues. Germline values: CDR1 MNHNS, CDR2 SASEGT. Between the trimmed V and J ends, which lost 4 bases and 0 bases, there was a span of 11 bases. The CDR3 coding sequence is TGTGCCAGCAGTGCGGGGAGAACTAGCACAGATACGCAGTATTTT. Translated: CASSAGRTSTDTQYF.